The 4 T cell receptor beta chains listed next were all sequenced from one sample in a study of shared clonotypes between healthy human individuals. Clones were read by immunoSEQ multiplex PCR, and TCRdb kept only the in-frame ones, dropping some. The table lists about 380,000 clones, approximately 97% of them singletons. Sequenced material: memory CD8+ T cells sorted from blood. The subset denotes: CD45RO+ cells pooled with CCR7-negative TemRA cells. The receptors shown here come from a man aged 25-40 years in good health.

CDR3 amino acids: CASIGGPRYGYTF. CDR3 in DNA: TGTGCCAGCATCGGCGGACCCCGCTATGGCTACACCTTC. The genes are TRBV6-1 and TRBJ1-2; unclear D gene. This CDR3 is 13 amino acids long. Germline assignment: CDR1 MNHNS and CDR2 SASEGT. V shed 7 bases and J shed 4 bases, with 13 bases lying between them.

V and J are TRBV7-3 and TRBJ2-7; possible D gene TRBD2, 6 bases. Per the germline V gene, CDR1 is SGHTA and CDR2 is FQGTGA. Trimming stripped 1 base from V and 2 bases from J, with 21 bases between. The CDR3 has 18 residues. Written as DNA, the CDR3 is TGTGCCAGCAGCTTAAAAGATGATATGCGGGATATCACCTACGAGCAGTACTTC. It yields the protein CASSLKDDMRDITYEQYF. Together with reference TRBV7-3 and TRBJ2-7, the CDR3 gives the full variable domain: GAGVSQTPSNKVTEKGKYVELRCDPISGHTALYWYRQSLGQGPEFLIYFQGTGAADDSGLPNDRFFAVRPEGSVSTLKIQRTERGDSAVYLCASSLKDDMRDITYEQYFGPGTRLTVT.

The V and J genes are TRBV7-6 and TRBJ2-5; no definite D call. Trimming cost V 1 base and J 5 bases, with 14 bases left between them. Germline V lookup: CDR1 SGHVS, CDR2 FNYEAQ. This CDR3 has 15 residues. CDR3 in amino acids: CASSLVSSILETQYF. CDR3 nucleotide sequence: TGTGCCAGCAGCTTAGTTTCTAGTATACTGGAGACCCAGTACTTC.

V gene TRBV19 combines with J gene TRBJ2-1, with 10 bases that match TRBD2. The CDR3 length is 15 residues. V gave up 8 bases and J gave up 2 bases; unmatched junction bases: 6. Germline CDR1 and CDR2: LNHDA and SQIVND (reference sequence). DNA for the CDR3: TGTGCCAGTTCGCCTAGCGGGAGCGCCTACAATGAGCAGTTCTTC. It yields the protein CASSPSGSAYNEQFF.